The 30 T cell receptor beta chains in this list originate from one sample, sequenced in a study of blood T cell repertoires in COVID-19 (dated by TCRdb to about 2020). Libraries were built with the immunoSEQ multiplex PCR assay. Sourced from immuneACCESS, this table was stored by TCRdb with only in-frame sequences that have V and J called. A share of the clones is absent; for the studies checked, an unresolved V gene accounts for under half, and the remainder has no known explanation. Recorded for this sample are 100,000 to 150,000 clones; 85% to 90% of them occurred a single time. In total, the top ten clones hold 25% to 35% of the sample. Sequenced sample: peripheral blood. The source of these receptors is a woman between 65 and 79 years old with acute or convalescent COVID-19.

In this sample, this clone turned up a few times. The CDR3 sequence is CASSQGRFNQPQHF. The CDR3 region has the DNA TGTGCCAGCAGCCAAGGGCGGTTCAATCAGCCCCAGCATTTT. J is TRBJ1-5 and V is TRBV3-1 (or the pseudogene TRBV3-2); the D is unclear. This CDR3 spans 14 amino acids. Per the germline V gene, CDR1 is LGHDT and CDR2 is YNNKEL (reference sequence). V was trimmed by 1 base and J by 3 bases, leaving 7 bases between them.

This clone was picked up a small number of times. This chain connects TRBV18 to TRBJ1-2; TRBD1 matches 8 bases. Unmatched junction bases numbered 9, after V lost 6 bases and J lost 6 bases. CDR1 and CDR2 (germline): KGHSH, LQKENI. The CDR3 is 14 residues long. The CDR3 loop reads CASSSQGAFNGYTF. CDR3 sequence (DNA): TGTGCCAGCTCGTCCCAGGGGGCTTTCAATGGCTACACCTTC.

This clone has only one observation. J is TRBJ2-3 and V is TRBV11-3; TRBD2 aligns across 11 bases. CDR1 SGHNT and CDR2 YENEEA come from the germline V gene. Trimming cost V 3 bases and J 7 bases; bases outside gene matches: 6. The CDR3 spans 15 residues. The CDR3 region is CASSFIAGGPHTQYF. CDR3 nucleotides: TGTGCCAGCAGCTTCATAGCGGGGGGGCCGCATACGCAGTATTTT.

V is TRBV12-3 or TRBV12-4 and J is TRBJ2-1; a weak D match, TRBD2 (5 bases). V lost 6 bases and J 7 bases, leaving 10 bases between the germline ends. The CDR3 spans 12 residues. DNA of the CDR3: TGTGCCAGCAGCCGGACTTGGAATGAGCAGTTCTTC. It yields the protein CASSRTWNEQFF.

The rearrangement uses TRBV14 and TRBJ2-1, with 10 bases identical to TRBD2. V shed 1 base and J 6 bases; nucleotides not matched to a gene: 9. Germline CDR1 reads SGHDN; CDR2 reads FVKESK. The CDR3 runs 17 residues. DNA of the CDR3: TGTGCCAGCAGCCAAGTTCCCCTAGCGGGGGTTGCCAATGAGCAGTTCTTC. It translates to CASSQVPLAGVANEQFF.

For this clone: Compared with germline, one end of the junction differs, possibly owing to a read error. V is TRBV7-7 and J is TRBJ2-2; TRBD2 matches 7 bases. CDR1 and CDR2 from the germline V gene are SSHAT and FNYEAQ (reference sequence). The CDR3 has 16 amino acids. The chain's CDR3 is CASSLGGSRNTGELFF. The CDR3 nucleotides read TGTGCTAGCAGCTTGGGGGGGAGCAGGAACACCGGGGAGCTGTTTTTT.

The V call is TRBV6-5, the J call TRBJ1-4; the match to TRBD1 covers 10 bases. With 4 bases clipped from V and 8 bases from J, the junction kept 4 bases outside the gene matches. CDR1 MNHEY and CDR2 SVGAGI come from the germline V gene. The CDR3 loop spans 14 amino acids. Here the CDR3 reads CASSSDRGREKLFF. For the CDR3, the DNA is TGTGCCAGCAGTTCGGACAGGGGGAGGGAAAAACTGTTTTTT.

Written as DNA, the CDR3 is TGCGCCAGCAGCTTAGTCCCCGGGACAGGGGGCGTGAATGAGCAGTTCTTC. Translating gives CASSLVPGTGGVNEQFF. V gene TRBV5-1 combines with J gene TRBJ2-1, with 12 bases that match TRBD1. The CDR3 spans 17 residues. Trimming removed 2 bases from V and 7 bases from J; junction bases left unmatched: 10. Germline V CDR1 and CDR2: SGHRS, YFSETQ.

The chain couples TRBV11-2 to TRBJ1-2, with 9 bases identical to TRBD1. The length of the CDR3 is 14 residues. In germline, CDR1 is SGHAT, CDR2 FQNNGV. Trimming at V came to 3 bases and at J to 4 bases, leaving 3 bases not matched to a gene. CDR3 residues: CASSLTGGGYGYTF. The CDR3 DNA reads TGTGCCAGCAGCTTGACAGGGGGTGGCTATGGCTACACCTTC.

This chain uses TRBV30 with TRBJ2-2; 8 nucleotides align to TRBD1. V shed 0 bases and J 6 bases; nucleotides not matched to a gene: 12. Per germline, CDR1 GTSNPN and CDR2 SVGIG (reference sequence). This CDR3 comprises 17 residues. The CDR3 sequence is CAWSVRRTGSMAGELFF. The CDR3 DNA reads TGTGCCTGGAGTGTACGAAGGACAGGGTCGATGGCCGGGGAGCTGTTTTTT.

The chain recombines TRBV12-3 or TRBV12-4 with TRBJ2-7; perhaps TRBD1 as D (6 bases). The CDR3 is made up of 13 amino acids. V was trimmed by 6 bases and J by 3 bases, leaving 12 bases between them. CDR3 sequence (DNA): TGTGCCAGCAGCTACCGGGACATCTACGAGCAGTACTTC. Its translation: CASSYRDIYEQYF.

The J gene is TRBJ2-5, the V gene TRBV3-1 (or the pseudogene TRBV3-2); D possibly corresponds to TRBD2 (6 bases). Germline CDR1 is LGHDT and CDR2 is YNNKEL (reference sequence). V lost 7 bases and J 7 bases, leaving 13 bases between the germline ends. The CDR3 length is 12 residues. Here the CDR3 DNA reads TGTGCCAGCACTCCCGGGGGAGGGACCCAGTACTTC. This encodes CASTPGGGTQYF.

V and J are TRBV9 and TRBJ1-3; D ambiguous. CDR1 is SGDLS, CDR2 YYNGEE, per germline. V was pared by 3 bases and J by 0 bases, with 7 bases between. This CDR3 has 14 amino acids. The CDR3 nucleotides are TGTGCCAGCAGCGGTCGGGGCTCTGGAAACACCATATATTTT. Translation gives CASSGRGSGNTIYF.

The V and J genes are TRBV11-2 and TRBJ1-2; 7 bases fit TRBD1. Germline CDR1 and CDR2: SGHAT and FQNNGV. V lost 8 bases to trimming and J lost 6 bases; unmatched junction nucleotides: 9. The CDR3 totals 13 residues. CDR3 in amino acids: CASHQGGKNGYTF. The CDR3 coding sequence is TGTGCCAGCCACCAGGGGGGCAAGAATGGCTACACCTTC.

This clone was seen more than once but under ten times. V usage is TRBV6-5 and J usage is TRBJ1-1; a possible D gene is TRBD1 (6 bases). The CDR3 has 12 amino acids. Trimming left V 4 bases short and J 10 bases short, with 13 bases between. Germline assignment: CDR1 MNHEY and CDR2 SVGAGI. This CDR3 reads CASSSTATGAFF. CDR3 nucleotides: TGTGCCAGCAGTTCGACAGCGACAGGAGCTTTCTTT.

Only a few counts were recorded for this clone. This rearrangement joins TRBV11-2 to TRBJ1-2, with 7 bases identical to TRBD1. Germline CDR1 and CDR2: SGHAT and FQNNGV. After removal of 4 bases from V and 6 bases from J, the junction contained 5 bases not matched to a gene. This CDR3 comprises 13 residues. CDR3 nucleotides: TGTGCCAGCAGCTCACCAACAGGGGATGGCTACACCTTC. As protein: CASSSPTGDGYTF.

Worth noting for this clone: Other DNA sequences from this sample encode an identical CDR3 as well. V usage is TRBV6-5 and J usage is TRBJ1-2, with 10 bases identical to TRBD1. V was clipped by 2 bases and J by 2 bases; unmatched bases: 2. CDR1 and CDR2 (germline): MNHEY, SVGAGI. This CDR3 is built from 15 residues. The CDR3 DNA reads TGTGCCAGCAGTTACCGGGGACAGGGGAACTATGGCTACACCTTC. Protein product: CASSYRGQGNYGYTF.

The gene calls are TRBV5-4 and TRBJ2-2; 7 nucleotides align to TRBD1. With 2 bases clipped from V and 3 bases from J, the junction kept 7 bases outside the gene matches. Germline assignment: CDR1 SGHNT and CDR2 YYREEE (reference sequence). There are 16 residues in the CDR3. The DNA of the CDR3 is TGTGCCAGCAGCTTTACAGGGGTTGGTGACACCGGGGAGCTGTTTTTT. It codes for CASSFTGVGDTGELFF.

This clone was seen only once. The rearrangement links TRBV5-5 to TRBJ2-1; 9 nucleotides agree with TRBD1. Germline assignment: CDR1 SGHKS and CDR2 YYEKEE (reference sequence). The CDR3 has 16 residues. V dropped 4 bases and J dropped 5; count of bases not matched to a gene: 10. The CDR3 spells CASSPGTGYRDNEQFF. CDR3 in DNA: TGTGCCAGCAGCCCCGGGACAGGGTATAGGGACAATGAGCAGTTCTTC.

This clone turned up a few times. The genes are TRBV19 and TRBJ1-2, with D unresolved. This CDR3 region has 16 residues. From germline, CDR1 is LNHDA and CDR2 SQIVND (reference sequence). V was cut by 3 bases and J by 3 bases, with 17 bases left in between. CDR3 loop: CASSIFVDVADYGYTF. For the CDR3, the DNA is TGTGCCAGTAGTATTTTTGTGGACGTAGCGGACTATGGCTACACCTTC. Combining the CDR3 with reference TRBV19 and TRBJ1-2 gives the whole variable domain DGGITQSPKYLFRKEGQNVTLSCEQNLNHDAMYWYRQDPGQGLRLIYYSQIVNDFQKGDIAEGYSVSREKKESFPLTVTSAQKNPTAFYLCASSIFVDVADYGYTFGSGTRLTVV.

The rearrangement links TRBV11-2 to TRBJ2-7; 8 nucleotides line up with TRBD2. The CDR3 is 14 residues long. Germline lookup yields CDR1 SGHAT and CDR2 FQNNGV. J was trimmed by 3 bases and V by 1 base; bases with no gene match: 2. CDR3 in amino acids: CASSLVGGGYEQYF. The CDR3 nucleotides are TGTGCCAGCAGCTTAGTCGGGGGGGGCTACGAGCAGTACTTC. The variable domain in full, completed from reference TRBV11-2 and TRBJ2-7, reads EAGVAQSPRYKIIEKRQSVAFWCNPISGHATLYWYQQILGQGPKLLIQFQNNGVVDDSQLPKDRFSAERLKGVDSTLKIQPAKLEDSAVYLCASSLVGGGYEQYFGPGTRLTVT.

This chain uses TRBV28 with TRBJ1-3; 8 bases fit TRBD1. V lost 6 bases to trimming and J lost 1 base; unmatched junction nucleotides: 5. Germline assignment: CDR1 MDHEN and CDR2 SYDVKM. This CDR3 is built from 15 residues. CDR3 amino acids: CASRAGGDSGNTIYF. The CDR3 nucleotides read TGTGCCAGCAGGGCAGGGGGCGATTCTGGAAACACCATATATTTT.

This clone was counted between two and nine times. The chain couples TRBV25-1 to TRBJ1-6; the D gene is possibly TRBD1 (6 bases). There are 14 residues in the CDR3. The ends were cut back, 5 bases at V and 11 bases at J, with 16 bases in the middle. The germline CDR1 and CDR2 sequences are MGHDK and SYGVNS. The CDR3 protein is CASSFGGPGAPLHF. CDR3 DNA: TGTGCCAGCAGTTTCGGGGGGCCCGGGGCACCCCTCCACTTT. The full variable domain, completed using reference TRBV25-1 and TRBJ1-6, is EADIYQTPRYLVIGTGKKITLECSQTMGHDKMYWYQQDPGMELHLIHYSYGVNSTEKGDLSSESTVSRIRTEHFPLTLESARPSHTSQYLCASSFGGPGAPLHFGNGTRLTVT.

V is TRBV7-9 and J is TRBJ1-3; 7 bases fit TRBD1. Per the germline V gene, CDR1 is SEHNR and CDR2 is FQNEAQ (reference sequence). This CDR3 is built from 18 residues. The V gene end was trimmed by 1 base and the J gene end by 2 bases; junction bases not matched to a gene: 11. The CDR3 loop reads CASSLGSRGRAAGNTIYF. As DNA, the CDR3 is TGTGCCAGCAGCTTAGGGTCTAGGGGGCGGGCAGCTGGAAACACCATATATTTT.

The chain links TRBV15 to TRBJ1-5; 7 positions agree with TRBD1. Trimming cost V 2 bases and J 0 bases; bases outside gene matches: 13. The CDR3 sequence is 19 residues long. Germline V gene data show CDR1 as LNHNV and CDR2 as YYDKDF (reference sequence). As DNA, the CDR3 is TGTGCCACCAGCAGACGGCACCCGGGACAGACATTTAGCAATCAGCCCCAGCATTTT. Its translation is CATSRRHPGQTFSNQPQHF.

The rearrangement joins TRBV28 to TRBJ2-7, with D possibly TRBD2 on 5 matching bases. Germline V lookup: CDR1 MDHEN, CDR2 SYDVKM. Trimming removed 3 bases from V and 2 bases from J, with 11 bases in between. CDR3 length: 14 amino acids. Written as DNA, the CDR3 is TGTGCCAGCAGTTTTGAGGGTGGGCCCTACGAGCAGTACTTC. Encoded protein: CASSFEGGPYEQYF.

The chain recombines TRBV29-1 with TRBJ1-2; D is ambiguous. This CDR3 comprises 13 residues. Trimming left V 3 bases short and J 5 bases short, with 13 bases between. Per germline, CDR1 SQVTM and CDR2 ANQGSEA. CDR3 in amino acids: CSVDKESRYGYTF. Here the CDR3 DNA reads TGCAGCGTTGATAAGGAGAGTCGGTATGGCTACACCTTC.

In the case of this clone: The sample holds other DNA sequences that translate to the same CDR3. The chain links TRBV12-5 to TRBJ1-2; D is undetermined. The CDR3 is made up of 15 amino acids. Per germline, CDR1 LGHNT and CDR2 FRNRAP. With 2 bases removed from V and 4 bases from J, the gap between germline ends came to 14 bases. For the CDR3, the DNA is TGTGCTAGTGGTTTGAACACGGGGTTGGGCTATGGCTACACCTTC. Its translation: CASGLNTGLGYGYTF.

This clone was detected only once. The rearrangement links TRBV6-5 to TRBJ2-5, with D hard to call. The CDR3 consists of 11 residues. In germline, CDR1 is MNHEY, CDR2 SVGAGI. In nucleotides, the CDR3 is TGTGTATCACAGACCCCAGAGACCCAGTACTTC. Protein product: CVSQTPETQYF.

The rearrangement joins TRBV28 to TRBJ1-4; D not certain. The V and J ends lost 4 bases and 8 bases respectively, with 11 bases between them. The germline CDR1 and CDR2 sequences are MDHEN and SYDVKM. The CDR3 is made up of 13 amino acids. This CDR3 is CASSSPGVEKLFF. DNA for the CDR3: TGTGCCAGCAGTTCCCCCGGGGTGGAAAAACTGTTTTTT. Based on the CDR3 plus reference TRBV28 and TRBJ1-4, the full variable domain is DVKVTQSSRYLVKRTGEKVFLECVQDMDHENMFWYRQDPGLGLRLIYFSYDVKMKEKGDIPEGYSVSREKKERFSLILESASTNQTSMYLCASSSPGVEKLFFGSGTQLSVL.